Below are 20 T cell receptor beta chains sequenced from a single sample in a study of T cell changes during pregnancy in multiple sclerosis (dated by TCRdb to about 2019). Library preparation used the immunoSEQ multiplex PCR assay. TCRdb limited this immuneACCESS table to in-frame rearrangements with V and J called. A share of clones is missing; checked studies link under half to unresolved V genes, and the rest is unexplained. This sample comprises roughly 56,000 clones, 88% of them detected only once. The top ten clonotypes cover 1.5% to 2% of the sample. Sequencing was performed on peripheral blood, taken in the first trimester of pregnancy. These receptors originate from a female donor with multiple sclerosis, enrolled in a pregnancy study.

This clone has just one count. The rearrangement joins TRBV7-2 to TRBJ2-7, with 7 nucleotides matching TRBD1. From germline, CDR1 is SGHTA and CDR2 FQGNSA. With V trimmed by 5 bases and J by 7 bases, 14 bases remained unmatched. The length of the CDR3 is 15 residues. CDR3 region: CASSPAGTAFNEQYF. The CDR3 DNA is TGTGCCAGCAGCCCGGCCGGGACAGCCTTTAATGAGCAGTACTTC.

The V and J genes are TRBV27 and TRBJ2-5; D is unresolved. The V end lost 7 bases, the J end lost 0 bases, and 12 bases lay between the germline ends. In germline, CDR1 is MNHEY, CDR2 SMNVEV (reference sequence). The CDR3 consists of 14 residues. CDR3 bases: TGTGCCAGCAAAAAGACTTACGACCAAGAGACCCAGTACTTC. As protein: CASKKTYDQETQYF.

CDR3 in DNA: TGTGCCAGCAGCCAGGGGGGCACTGAAGCTTTCTTT. Translated, it gives CASSQGGTEAFF. The V and J genes are TRBV9 and TRBJ1-1; 7 bases map to TRBD1. The V and J ends lost 4 bases and 4 bases, in that order; junction bases with no gene match: 1. The CDR3 covers 12 residues. The germline V gene has CDR1 SGDLS and CDR2 YYNGEE.

V usage is TRBV18 and J usage is TRBJ2-2; 10 nucleotides align to TRBD2. This CDR3 comprises 16 residues. With 8 bases clipped from V and 4 bases from J, the junction kept 10 bases outside the gene matches. Germline assignment: CDR1 KGHSH and CDR2 LQKENI. In DNA, the CDR3 is TGTGCCAGCCCCACGACTAGCGGGCGTGGCACCGGGGAGCTGTTTTTT. Its translation: CASPTTSGRGTGELFF. The entire variable domain, with the rest obtained from reference TRBV18 and TRBJ2-2, is as follows: NAGVMQNPRHLVRRRGQEARLRCSPMKGHSHVYWYRQLPEEGLKFMVYLQKENIIDESGMPKERFSAEFPKEGPSILRIQQVVRGDSAAYFCASPTTSGRGTGELFFGEGSRLTVL.

The J gene is TRBJ1-5, the V gene TRBV18; D perhaps matches TRBD1 (5 bases). V was trimmed by 3 bases and J by 5 bases, leaving 8 bases between them. The CDR3 totals 13 residues. CDR1 and CDR2 from the germline V gene are KGHSH and LQKENI. CDR3 sequence (DNA): TGTGCCAGCTCACCGCGGGGGGATCAGCCCCAGCATTTT. Amino acid sequence: CASSPRGDQPQHF. Together with reference TRBV18 and TRBJ1-5, the CDR3 gives the full variable domain: NAGVMQNPRHLVRRRGQEARLRCSPMKGHSHVYWYRQLPEEGLKFMVYLQKENIIDESGMPKERFSAEFPKEGPSILRIQQVVRGDSAAYFCASSPRGDQPQHFGDGTRLSIL.

This chain joins TRBV11-3 and TRBJ1-5, with 7 bases aligning to TRBD1. The length of the CDR3 is 16 residues. The germline V gene encodes CDR1 SGHNT and CDR2 YENEEA. The V gene end was trimmed by 2 bases and the J gene end by 3 bases; junction bases not matched to a gene: 7. CDR3 protein: CASSLPTGIFNQPQHF. For the CDR3, the DNA is TGTGCCAGCAGCTTACCGACAGGGATATTCAATCAGCCCCAGCATTTT.

The chain uses TRBV4-2 and TRBJ2-1; 9 nucleotides line up with TRBD2. This CDR3 is 19 amino acids long. Germline trimming cut 0 bases from V and 6 bases from J; bases unmatched to any gene: 15. Germline V gene sequence: CDR1 LGHNA, CDR2 YNFKEQ. CDR3 amino acids: CASSQERVSGRPGVNEQFF. The CDR3 nucleotides are TGTGCCAGCAGCCAAGAGCGGGTCAGCGGGAGGCCGGGTGTCAATGAGCAGTTCTTC.

The chain has TRBV9 and TRBJ2-5, with 9 bases fitting TRBD1. The CDR3 length is 15 residues. The ends lost 1 base at V and 5 bases at J; junction bases unmatched: 6. CDR1 SGDLS and CDR2 YYNGEE come from the germline V gene. Written as DNA, the CDR3 is TGTGCCAGCAGCGTAACAGGGGGCATGGCGGAGACCCAGTACTTC. Its protein is CASSVTGGMAETQYF.

This clone was seen just once. The V gene is TRBV7-6, the J gene TRBJ2-6; 7 bases line up with TRBD2. Germline loops: CDR1 SGHVS, CDR2 FNYEAQ. The CDR3 loop spans 18 amino acids. J was trimmed by 0 bases and V by 9 bases; bases with no gene match: 14. The CDR3 DNA follows: TGTGCCAGTGGGGGGGGAAAAGGGTCTCTCTCTGGGGCCAACGTCCTGACTTTC. This codes for CASGGGKGSLSGANVLTF.

The rearrangement uses TRBV28 and TRBJ1-1; no reliable D call. Germline V gene lookup returns CDR1 MDHEN and CDR2 SYDVKM. CDR3 length: 13 amino acids. V lost 8 bases to trimming and J lost 3 bases, with 13 bases between them. CDR3 loop: CASVPGGYTEAFF. CDR3 nucleotide sequence: TGTGCCAGCGTACCGGGTGGGTACACTGAAGCTTTCTTT.

The chain links TRBV7-6 to TRBJ2-1, with a possible D match to TRBD2 (5 bases). The CDR3 totals 14 residues. V was clipped by 3 bases and J by 8 bases, with 14 bases between them. From germline, CDR1 is SGHVS and CDR2 FNYEAQ. CDR3 bases: TGTGCCAGCAGCTTTGTGGGAGAATCGCATGAGCAGTTCTTC. Translating gives CASSFVGESHEQFF.

This chain links TRBV27 with TRBJ2-7; the match to TRBD1 covers 9 bases. CDR1 and CDR2 from the germline V gene are MNHEY and SMNVEV (reference sequence). The CDR3 runs 13 residues. The V and J ends lost 8 bases and 5 bases, in that order; junction bases with no gene match: 7. The CDR3 loop is CASHGTGSDEQYF. The CDR3 DNA sequence: TGTGCCAGCCACGGGACAGGGAGCGACGAGCAGTACTTC.

This chain uses TRBV28 with TRBJ1-3; weak D call: TRBD1 (5 bases). This CDR3 contains 14 residues. Trimming removed 6 bases at V and 2 bases at J, with 11 bases between. Germline CDR1 MDHEN, CDR2 SYDVKM. CDR3 region: CASSPAGTGNTIYF. The CDR3 DNA follows: TGTGCCAGCAGCCCCGCAGGGACTGGAAACACCATATATTTT.

This clone has a count of ten or more. The chain uses TRBV29-1 and TRBJ1-2; D unresolved. CDR3 size: 15 residues. Trimming took 4 bases from V and 4 from J, leaving 19 bases between them. The germline CDR1 and CDR2 sequences are SQVTM and ANQGSEA. For the CDR3, the DNA is TGCAGCGTTGGTGAGGGCGGCCACTCCTTCTATGGCTACACCTTC. Residues: CSVGEGGHSFYGYTF.

The V gene is TRBV18, the J gene TRBJ2-7; 16 nucleotides align to TRBD2. The CDR3 extends over 16 amino acids. J was trimmed by 2 bases and V by 6 bases; bases with no gene match: 4. CDR1 and CDR2 (germline): KGHSH, LQKENI. DNA for the CDR3: TGTGCCAGCTCCCTCGGGACTAGCGGGAGGGCCTACGAGCAGTACTTC. Protein: CASSLGTSGRAYEQYF.

This clone has a single count. The gene calls are TRBV12-2 and TRBJ2-1; TRBD2, as called in the table, went unchecked against the DNA. TRBV12-2 is labeled a pseudogene. The CDR3 is 14 amino acids. The CDR3 DNA is TGTGCAAGTCGCTTCACTAGGGATCTGAATGAGCAGTTCTTC. This translates into CASRFTRDLNEQFF.

J is TRBJ2-1 and V is TRBV14; 7 bases are a match to TRBD1. Trimming at V came to 1 base and at J to 0 bases, leaving 15 bases not matched to a gene. From germline, CDR1 is SGHDN and CDR2 FVKESK. The CDR3 sequence is 20 residues long. In DNA form, the CDR3 reads TGTGCCAGCAGCCAAGGCAATCCCCCGGGACAGACCTTCTCCTACAATGAGCAGTTCTTC. Translated, it gives CASSQGNPPGQTFSYNEQFF.

This clone was seen a handful of times. The gene calls are TRBV5-1 and TRBJ2-3; 8 nucleotides agree with TRBD2. The ends lost 4 bases at V and 2 bases at J; junction bases unmatched: 3. From germline, CDR1 is SGHRS and CDR2 YFSETQ. The CDR3 runs to 14 residues. CDR3 sequence reads: CASSPGLDTDTQYF. CDR3 DNA: TGCGCCAGCAGCCCGGGACTAGACACAGATACGCAGTATTTT.

CDR3 sequence: CAWSVRGQTQETQYF. The DNA of the CDR3 is TGTGCCTGGAGTGTACGAGGGCAGACTCAAGAGACCCAGTACTTC. This rearrangement joins TRBV30 to TRBJ2-5, with a tentative D call TRBD2 (5 bases). The CDR3 is 15 amino acids. The V and J ends lost 0 bases and 2 bases respectively, with 13 bases between them. Germline CDR1 and CDR2: GTSNPN and SVGIG (reference sequence). The full variable domain, rest sourced from reference TRBV30 and TRBJ2-5, is SQTIHQWPATLVQPVGSPLSLECTVEGTSNPNLYWYRQAAGRGLQLLFYSVGIGQISSEVPQNLSASRPQDRQFILSSKKLLLSDSGFYLCAWSVRGQTQETQYFGPGTRLLVL.

The CDR3 protein is CAWNRDKSYEQYF. The CDR3 DNA reads as TGTGCCTGGAACCGGGACAAGTCCTACGAGCAGTACTTC. The chain links TRBV30 to TRBJ2-7, with TRBD1 as a possible D gene (6 bases). Per germline, CDR1 GTSNPN and CDR2 SVGIG (reference sequence). The V and J ends lost 4 bases and 1 base respectively, with 11 bases between them. The length of the CDR3 is 13 residues.